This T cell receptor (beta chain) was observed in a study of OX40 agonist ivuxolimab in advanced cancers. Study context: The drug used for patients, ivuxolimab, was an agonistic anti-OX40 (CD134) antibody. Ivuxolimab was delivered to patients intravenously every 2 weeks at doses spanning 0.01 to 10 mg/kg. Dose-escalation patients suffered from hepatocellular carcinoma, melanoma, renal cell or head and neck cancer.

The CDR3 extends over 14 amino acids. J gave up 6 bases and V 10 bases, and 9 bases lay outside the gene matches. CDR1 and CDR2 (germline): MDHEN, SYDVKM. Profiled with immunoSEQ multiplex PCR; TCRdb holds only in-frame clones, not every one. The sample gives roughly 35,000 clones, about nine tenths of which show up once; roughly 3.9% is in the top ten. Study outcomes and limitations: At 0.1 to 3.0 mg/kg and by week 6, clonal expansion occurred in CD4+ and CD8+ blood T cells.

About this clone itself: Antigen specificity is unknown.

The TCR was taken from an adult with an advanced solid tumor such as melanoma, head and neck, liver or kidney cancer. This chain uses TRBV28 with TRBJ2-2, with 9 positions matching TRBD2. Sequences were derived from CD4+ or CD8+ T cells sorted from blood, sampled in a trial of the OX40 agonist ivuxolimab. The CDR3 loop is CANTAGGRAGELFF. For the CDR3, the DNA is TGTGCCAACACCGCGGGAGGGAGGGCCGGGGAGCTGTTTTTT.